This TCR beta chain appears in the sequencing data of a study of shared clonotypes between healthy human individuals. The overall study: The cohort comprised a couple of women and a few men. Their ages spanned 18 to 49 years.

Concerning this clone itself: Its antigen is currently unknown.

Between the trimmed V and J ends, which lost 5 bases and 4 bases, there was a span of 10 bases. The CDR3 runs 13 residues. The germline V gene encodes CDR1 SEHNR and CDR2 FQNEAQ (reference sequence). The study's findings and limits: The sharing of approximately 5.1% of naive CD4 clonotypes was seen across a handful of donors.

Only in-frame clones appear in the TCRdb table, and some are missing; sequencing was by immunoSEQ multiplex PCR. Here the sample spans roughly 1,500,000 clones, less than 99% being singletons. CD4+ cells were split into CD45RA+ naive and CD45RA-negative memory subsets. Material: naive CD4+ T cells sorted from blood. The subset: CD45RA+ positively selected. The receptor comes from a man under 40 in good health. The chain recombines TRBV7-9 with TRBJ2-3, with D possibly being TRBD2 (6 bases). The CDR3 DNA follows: TGTGCCAGCAGCGAGAGACTAGCAGATACGCAGTATTTT. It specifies CASSERLADTQYF.